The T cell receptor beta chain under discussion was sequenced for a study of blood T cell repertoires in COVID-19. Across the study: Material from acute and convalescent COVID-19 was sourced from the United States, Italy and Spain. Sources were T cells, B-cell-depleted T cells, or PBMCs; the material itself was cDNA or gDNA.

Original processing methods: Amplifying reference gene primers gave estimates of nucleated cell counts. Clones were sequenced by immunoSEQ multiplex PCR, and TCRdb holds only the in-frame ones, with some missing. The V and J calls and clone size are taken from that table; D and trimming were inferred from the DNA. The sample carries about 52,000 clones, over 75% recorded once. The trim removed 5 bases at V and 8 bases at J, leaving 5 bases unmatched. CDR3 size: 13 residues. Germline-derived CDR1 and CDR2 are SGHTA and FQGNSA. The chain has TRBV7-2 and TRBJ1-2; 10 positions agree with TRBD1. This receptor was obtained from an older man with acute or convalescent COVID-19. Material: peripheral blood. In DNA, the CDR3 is TGTGCCAGCAGCCCCCGACAGGGGGCGGGCTACACCTTC. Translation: CASSPRQGAGYTF.